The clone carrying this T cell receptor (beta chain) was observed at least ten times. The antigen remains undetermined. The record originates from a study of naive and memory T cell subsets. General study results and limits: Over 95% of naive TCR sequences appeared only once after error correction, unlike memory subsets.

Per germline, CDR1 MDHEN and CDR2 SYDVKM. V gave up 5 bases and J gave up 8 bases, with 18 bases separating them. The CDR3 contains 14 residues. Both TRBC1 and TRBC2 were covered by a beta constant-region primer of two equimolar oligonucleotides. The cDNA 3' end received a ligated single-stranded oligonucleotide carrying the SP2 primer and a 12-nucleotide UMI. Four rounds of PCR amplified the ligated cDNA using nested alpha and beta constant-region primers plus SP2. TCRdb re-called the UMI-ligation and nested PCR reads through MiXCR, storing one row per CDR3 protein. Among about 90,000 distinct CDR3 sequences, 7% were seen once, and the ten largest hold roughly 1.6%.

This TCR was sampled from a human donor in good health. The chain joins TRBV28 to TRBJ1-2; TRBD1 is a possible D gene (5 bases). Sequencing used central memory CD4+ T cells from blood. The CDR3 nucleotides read TGTGCCAGCAGTCGCGGGGGGGACCGCGGCGGCTACACCTTC. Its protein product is CASSRGGDRGGYTF.